This TCR beta chain emerged from a study of blood T cell repertoires in COVID-19. Germline loops: CDR1 MNHEY, CDR2 SVGAGI. This CDR3 is 14 amino acids long. J gave up 6 bases and V 5 bases, and 6 bases lay outside the gene matches. Authors' data handling: Amplification from reference gene primers served as the basis for estimated nucleated cell counts. Method: immunoSEQ multiplex PCR; TCRdb's copy keeps in-frame clones and lacks some. Clone size and V and J calls were adopted from that table, with D and trimming inferred from the DNA. The sample yields 100,000 to 120,000 clones, approximately 79% seen once.

This clonotype was sampled from a woman over 75 with active or convalescent COVID-19. The genes are TRBV6-5 and TRBJ1-4, with 7 bases aligning to TRBD1. The sample was peripheral blood. The CDR3 bases are TGTGCCAGCAGTAAGCAGGGGGGAGATGAAAAACTGTTTTTT. Its protein product is CASSKQGGDEKLFF.